The 18 T cell receptor beta chains given below trace back to one sample, sequenced in a study of blood T cell repertoires in COVID-19. Assay used: immunoSEQ multiplex PCR; TCRdb lists only in-frame clones, some missing. The data contain nearly 40,000 clones, about 86% of them singletons. The sample comprised peripheral blood. These TCRs come from a man aged 50 or older in a cohort sampled during active COVID-19.

The chain carries TRBV9 and TRBJ2-5; the match to TRBD2 covers 9 bases. The CDR3 contains 16 residues. Trimming removed 0 bases from V and 4 bases from J; junction bases left unmatched: 7. The V gene's germline CDR1 is SGDLS and CDR2 YYNGEE. The chain's CDR3 is CASSVGLAGEGETQYF. Written as DNA, the CDR3 is TGTGCCAGCAGCGTAGGATTAGCGGGAGAGGGAGAGACCCAGTACTTC.

V gene TRBV7-8 combines with J gene TRBJ2-5; 7 nucleotides match TRBD1. Losses at the gene ends were 5 bases for V and 2 bases for J; bases not matched to a gene: 2. The CDR3 has 13 residues. From germline, CDR1 is SGHVS and CDR2 FQNEAQ. CDR3 coding DNA: TGTGCCAGCAGCGAGGGACAGCAAGAGACCCAGTACTTC. Residues: CASSEGQQETQYF.

The chain links TRBV7-3 to TRBJ2-7, with 8 bases lining up with TRBD2. The CDR3 runs to 17 residues. Germline assignment: CDR1 SGHTA and CDR2 FQGTGA. Trimming took 3 bases from V and 0 from J; bases not matched to a gene: 10. The CDR3 here is CASSFRGSGTFSYEQYV. Written as DNA, the CDR3 is TGTGCCAGCAGCTTTCGGGGTAGCGGGACATTCTCCTACGAGCAGTACGTC.

CDR3 sequence (DNA): TGTGCCAGCAGCTTAGGGGGGACAGGGGGCTACGAGCAGTACGTC. It yields the protein CASSLGGTGGYEQYV. This chain connects TRBV7-2 to TRBJ2-7; 11 bases are a match to TRBD1. The CDR3 contains 15 residues. Germline CDR1 reads SGHTA; CDR2 reads FQGNSA. V lost 1 base to trimming and J lost 3 bases; unmatched junction nucleotides: 2.

The chain couples TRBV3-1 (or the pseudogene TRBV3-2) to TRBJ2-7, with 9 bases matching TRBD2. The ends lost 0 bases at V and 2 bases at J; junction bases unmatched: 11. Germline loops: CDR1 LGHDT, CDR2 YNNKEL (reference sequence). This CDR3 is built from 18 residues. For the CDR3, the DNA is TGTGCCAGCAGCCAAGAGGCTAGCGGGGACTTAACCACCTACGAGCAGTACTTC. Its protein is CASSQEASGDLTTYEQYF.

The chain uses TRBV7-8 and TRBJ2-7; 10 bases map to TRBD2. The CDR3 has 16 amino acids. V gave up 1 base and J gave up 4 bases; unmatched junction bases: 7. Germline-derived CDR1 and CDR2 are SGHVS and FQNEAQ. This CDR3 reads CASSLDQAGGPYEQYF. CDR3 nucleotide sequence: TGTGCCAGCAGCTTAGACCAAGCGGGGGGGCCTTACGAGCAGTACTTC.

The genes are TRBV7-9 and TRBJ1-1, with 12 bases matching TRBD1. In germline, CDR1 is SEHNR, CDR2 FQNEAQ (reference sequence). V was pared by 5 bases and J by 5 bases, with 9 bases of the junction left unmatched. This CDR3 contains 16 residues. CDR3: CASSPGDRGLGTEAFF. The CDR3 DNA reads TGTGCCAGCAGCCCGGGGGACAGGGGGCTCGGGACTGAAGCTTTCTTT.

The rearrangement joins TRBV30 to TRBJ1-5, with D unclear. The CDR3 contains 13 residues. Trimming pared 0 bases from V and 7 bases from J, leaving 10 bases between. In germline, CDR1 is GTSNPN, CDR2 SVGIG (reference sequence). This CDR3 reads CAWSVGGGQPQHF. The CDR3 coding sequence is TGTGCCTGGAGTGTAGGCGGCGGCCAGCCCCAGCATTTT.

The chain joins TRBV11-3 to TRBJ2-1; perhaps TRBD2 as D (5 bases). This CDR3 is 14 amino acids long. Germline V CDR1 and CDR2: SGHNT, YENEEA. The ends were cut back, 0 bases at V and 4 bases at J, with 7 bases in the middle. CDR3 DNA: TGTGCCAGCAGCTTAGAGGGAGAATACAATGAGCAGTTCTTC. Protein sequence: CASSLEGEYNEQFF. Together with reference TRBV11-3 and TRBJ2-1, the CDR3 gives the full variable domain: EAGVVQSPRYKIIEKKQPVAFWCNPISGHNTLYWYLQNLGQGPELLIRYENEEAVDDSQLPKDRFSAERLKGVDSTLKIQPAELGDSAVYLCASSLEGEYNEQFFGPGTRLTVL.

This chain connects TRBV24-1 to TRBJ1-2, with 10 nucleotides matching TRBD1. Germline assignment: CDR1 KGHDR and CDR2 SFDVKD. With V trimmed by 2 bases and J by 4 bases, 3 bases remained unmatched. The CDR3 consists of 15 residues. CDR3 bases: TGTGCCACCAGTGATTCGGGACAGGGGTCCTATGGCTACACCTTC. Its protein is CATSDSGQGSYGYTF.

The rearrangement links TRBV13 to TRBJ1-4, with 10 bases fitting TRBD1. The germline gives CDR1 PRHDT, CDR2 FYEKMQ (reference sequence). V shed 5 bases and J 8 bases; nucleotides not matched to a gene: 8. The CDR3 runs to 15 residues. The CDR3: CASSPSTGGSEKLFF. The CDR3 DNA is TGTGCCAGCAGCCCCTCGACAGGGGGCAGCGAAAAACTGTTTTTT. Variable domain in full (rest from reference TRBV13 and TRBJ1-4): AAGVIQSPRHLIKEKRETATLKCYPIPRHDTVYWYQQGPGQDPQFLISFYEKMQSDKGSIPDRFSAQQFSDYHSELNMSSLELGDSALYFCASSPSTGGSEKLFFGSGTQLSVL.

V gene TRBV5-5 combines with J gene TRBJ1-2; D not certain. Germline V lookup: CDR1 SGHKS, CDR2 YYEKEE (reference sequence). Trimming removed 6 bases at V and 0 bases at J, with 18 bases between. The CDR3 has 16 residues. This CDR3 reads CASTTGGRRTNYGYTF. CDR3 nucleotides: TGTGCCAGCACCACGGGAGGACGTAGGACTAACTATGGCTACACCTTC.

The chain is built from TRBV6-1 and TRBJ1-2; 7 nucleotides align to TRBD1. Germline V gene sequence: CDR1 MNHNS, CDR2 SASEGT. V trimming: 0 bases; J trimming: 0 bases; junction bases outside the gene matches: 4. This CDR3 region has 16 residues. This chain's CDR3 is CASSEAGQATNYGYTF. Written as DNA, the CDR3 is TGTGCCAGCAGTGAAGCAGGACAGGCAACTAACTATGGCTACACCTTC.

This chain joins TRBV5-6 and TRBJ2-7; maybe TRBD2 (6 bases). The V gene's germline CDR1 is SGHDT and CDR2 YYEEEE. This CDR3 region has 16 residues. The DNA for the CDR3 is TGTGCCAGCAGCTTGGGGTCCGGGACTTACTCCGACGAGCAGTACGTC. Protein sequence: CASSLGSGTYSDEQYV.

The V call is TRBV24-1, the J call TRBJ1-5; no reliable D call. The germline CDR1 and CDR2 sequences are KGHDR and SFDVKD. V lost 3 bases, J lost 7 bases, and 9 bases lay in between. The CDR3 totals 13 residues. The CDR3 loop reads CATSDPGWQPQHF. CDR3 in DNA: TGTGCCACCAGTGATCCGGGGTGGCAGCCCCAGCATTTT.

This clone was observed a handful of times. The gene calls are TRBV2 and TRBJ1-5; unclear D gene. V lost 7 bases, J lost 0 bases, and 16 bases lay in between. Germline-derived CDR1 and CDR2 are SNHLY and FYNNEI. The CDR3 length is 16 residues. The CDR3 DNA is TGTGCCAGCAAAGAGGTTTGGAGTTATAGCAATCAGCCCCAGCATTTT. This sequence encodes CASKEVWSYSNQPQHF.

The chain joins TRBV2 to TRBJ1-6, with D perhaps TRBD1 (6 bases). V shed 8 bases and J shed 10 bases, with 21 bases lying between them. CDR1 and CDR2 from the germline V gene are SNHLY and FYNNEI. The CDR3 consists of 15 residues. The CDR3 DNA sequence: TGTGCCAGCTTCCCCCAACAGGGAATAGGCTCACCCCTCCACTTT. This sequence encodes CASFPQQGIGSPLHF.

The chain employs TRBV12-3 or TRBV12-4 and TRBJ1-1, with D perhaps TRBD1 (5 bases). The CDR3 runs 12 residues. V was trimmed by 3 bases and J by 8 bases, leaving 10 bases between them. CDR3 in DNA: TGTGCCAGCAGTTTCGGAGGGGACGAAGCTTTCTTT. Protein: CASSFGGDEAFF.